This TCR beta chain was recorded in a study of blood T cell repertoires in COVID-19. Living in about two dozen US areas, the participants were between roughly 18 and 90 years of age. Method: immunoSEQ multiplex PCR; TCRdb's copy keeps in-frame clones and lacks some. The repertoire includes hundreds of thousands of clones, 88% of them detected once, and 2.5% to 3% sits in the top ten. The CDR3 is made up of 11 amino acids. Germline CDR1 SNHLY, CDR2 FYNNEI. Trimming shortened V by 7 bases and J by 2 bases, and 6 bases separated the two germline ends. Sequences were obtained from PBMCs or T cells enriched from blood (not recorded which). The rearrangement links TRBV2 to TRBJ2-7, with unresolved D. This sequence originates from a woman in her fifties or sixties who had recovered from COVID-19. CDR3 protein: CASTLAYEQYF. For the CDR3, the DNA is TGTGCCAGCACGCTAGCCTACGAGCAGTACTTC.